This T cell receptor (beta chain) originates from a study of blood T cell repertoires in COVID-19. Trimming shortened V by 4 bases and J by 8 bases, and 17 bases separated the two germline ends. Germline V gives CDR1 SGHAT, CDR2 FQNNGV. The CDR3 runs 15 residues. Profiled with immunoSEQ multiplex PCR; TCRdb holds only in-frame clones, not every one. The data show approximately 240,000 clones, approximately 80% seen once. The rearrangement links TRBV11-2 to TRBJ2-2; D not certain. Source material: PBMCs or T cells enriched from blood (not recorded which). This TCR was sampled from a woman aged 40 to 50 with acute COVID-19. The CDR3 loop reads CASSSITLGRGELFF. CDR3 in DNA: TGTGCCAGCAGCTCTATCACCCTGGGCAGGGGGGAGCTGTTTTTT.